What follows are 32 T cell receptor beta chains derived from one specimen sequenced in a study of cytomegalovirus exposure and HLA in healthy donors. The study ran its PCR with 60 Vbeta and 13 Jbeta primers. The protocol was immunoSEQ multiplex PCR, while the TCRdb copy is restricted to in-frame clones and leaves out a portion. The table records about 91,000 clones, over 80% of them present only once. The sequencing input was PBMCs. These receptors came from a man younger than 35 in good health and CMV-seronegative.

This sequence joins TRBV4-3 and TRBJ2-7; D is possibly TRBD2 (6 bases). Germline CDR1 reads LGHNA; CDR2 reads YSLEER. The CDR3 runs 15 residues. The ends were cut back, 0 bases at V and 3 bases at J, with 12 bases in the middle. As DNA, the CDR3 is TGCGCCAGCAGCCAAGATATCCCTAGCGTCTACGAGCAGTACTTC. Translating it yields CASSQDIPSVYEQYF.

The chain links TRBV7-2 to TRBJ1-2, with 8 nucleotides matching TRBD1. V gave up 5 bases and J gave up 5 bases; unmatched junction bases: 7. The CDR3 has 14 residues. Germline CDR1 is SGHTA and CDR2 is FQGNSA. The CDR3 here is CASSPGRQGYGYTF. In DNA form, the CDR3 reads TGTGCCAGCAGCCCAGGGAGACAGGGGTATGGCTACACCTTC.

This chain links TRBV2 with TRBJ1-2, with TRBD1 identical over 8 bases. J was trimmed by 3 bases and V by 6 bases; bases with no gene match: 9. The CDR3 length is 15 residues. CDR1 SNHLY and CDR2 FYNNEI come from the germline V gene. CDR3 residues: CASSEVGQGHYGYTF. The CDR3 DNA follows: TGTGCCAGCAGCGAGGTCGGACAGGGACACTATGGCTACACCTTC. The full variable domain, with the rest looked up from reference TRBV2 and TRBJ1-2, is EPEVTQTPSHQVTQMGQEVILRCVPISNHLYFYWYRQILGQKVEFLVSFYNNEISEKSEIFDDQFSVERPDGSNFTLKIRSTKLEDSAMYFCASSEVGQGHYGYTFGSGTRLTVV.

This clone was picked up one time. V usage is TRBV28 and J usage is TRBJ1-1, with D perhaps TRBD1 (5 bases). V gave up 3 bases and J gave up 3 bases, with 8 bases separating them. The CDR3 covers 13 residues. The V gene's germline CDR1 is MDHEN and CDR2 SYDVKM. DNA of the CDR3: TGTGCCAGCAGTTTGGGGCCAGACACTGAAGCTTTCTTT. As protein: CASSLGPDTEAFF.

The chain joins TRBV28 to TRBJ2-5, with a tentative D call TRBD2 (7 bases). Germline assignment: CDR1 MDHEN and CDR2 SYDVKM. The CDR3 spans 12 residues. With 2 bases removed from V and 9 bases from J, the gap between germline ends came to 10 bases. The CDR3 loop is CASSLRGGSQYF. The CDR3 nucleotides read TGTGCCAGCAGTTTAAGGGGGGGGTCCCAGTACTTC.

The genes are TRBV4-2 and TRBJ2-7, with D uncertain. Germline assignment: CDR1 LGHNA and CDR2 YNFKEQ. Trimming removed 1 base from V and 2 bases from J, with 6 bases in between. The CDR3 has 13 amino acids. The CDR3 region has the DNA TGTGCCAGCAGCCAAGGGCTGGCCTACGAGCAGTACTTC. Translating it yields CASSQGLAYEQYF.

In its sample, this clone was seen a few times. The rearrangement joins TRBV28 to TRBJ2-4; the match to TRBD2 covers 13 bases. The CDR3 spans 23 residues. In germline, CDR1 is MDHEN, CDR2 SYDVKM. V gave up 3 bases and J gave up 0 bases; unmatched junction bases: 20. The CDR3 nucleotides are TGTGCCAGCAGTTTCCATTATGGGACTAGCGGGAACCCCGCCTATTTAGCCAAAAACATTCAGTACTTC. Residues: CASSFHYGTSGNPAYLAKNIQYF.

The CDR3 reads CASSERQGITIEQFF. CDR3 bases: TGCGCCAGCAGTGAGAGACAGGGGATTACAATTGAGCAGTTCTTC. The chain has TRBV10-2 and TRBJ2-1; TRBD1 agrees at 8 bases. J was trimmed by 9 bases and V by 2 bases; bases with no gene match: 9. This CDR3 is 15 amino acids long. Germline lookup yields CDR1 WSHSY and CDR2 SAAADI.

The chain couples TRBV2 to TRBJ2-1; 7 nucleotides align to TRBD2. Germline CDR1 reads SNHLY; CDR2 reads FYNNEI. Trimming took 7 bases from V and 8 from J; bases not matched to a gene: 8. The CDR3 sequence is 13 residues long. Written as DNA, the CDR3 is TGTGCCAGCAAGGAGGGAGGGCGGTATGAGCAGTTCTTC. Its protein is CASKEGGRYEQFF.

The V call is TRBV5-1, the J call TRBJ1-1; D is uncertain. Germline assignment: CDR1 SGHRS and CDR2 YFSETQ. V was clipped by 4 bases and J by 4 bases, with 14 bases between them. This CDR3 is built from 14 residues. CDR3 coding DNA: TGCGCCAGCAGCCTGGCCGGCGAGGGCACTGAAGCTTTCTTT. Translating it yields CASSLAGEGTEAFF.

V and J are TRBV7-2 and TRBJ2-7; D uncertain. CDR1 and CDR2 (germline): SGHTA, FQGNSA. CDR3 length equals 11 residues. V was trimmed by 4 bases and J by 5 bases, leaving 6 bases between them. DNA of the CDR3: TGTGCCAGCAGCTCACAAAACGAGCAGTACTTC. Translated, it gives CASSSQNEQYF.

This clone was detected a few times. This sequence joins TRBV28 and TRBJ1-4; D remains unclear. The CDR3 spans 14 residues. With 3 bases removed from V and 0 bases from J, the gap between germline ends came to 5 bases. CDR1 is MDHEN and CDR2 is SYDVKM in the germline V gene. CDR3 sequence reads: CASSFFTTNEKLFF. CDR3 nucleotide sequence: TGTGCCAGCAGTTTTTTTACAACTAATGAAAAACTGTTTTTT.

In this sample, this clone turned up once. DNA for the CDR3: TGTGCCAGCAGTGAAGACTTTAGCGGGAGATATGAGCAGTTCTTC. Translation: CASSEDFSGRYEQFF. This rearrangement joins TRBV2 to TRBJ2-1, with 9 bases lining up with TRBD2. The CDR3 runs to 15 residues. From germline, CDR1 is SNHLY and CDR2 FYNNEI. Unmatched junction bases numbered 6, after V lost 1 base and J lost 8 bases.

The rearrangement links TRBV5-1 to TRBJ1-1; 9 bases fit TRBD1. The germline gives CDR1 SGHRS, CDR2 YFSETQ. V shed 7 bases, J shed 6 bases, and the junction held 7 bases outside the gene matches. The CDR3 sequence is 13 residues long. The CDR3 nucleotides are TGCGCCAGCGGCCGGGACAGGGTTGCTGAAGCTTTCTTT. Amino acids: CASGRDRVAEAFF.

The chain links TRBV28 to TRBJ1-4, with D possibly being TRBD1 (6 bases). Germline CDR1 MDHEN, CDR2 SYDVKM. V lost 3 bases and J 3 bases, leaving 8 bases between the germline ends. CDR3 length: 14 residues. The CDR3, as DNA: TGTGCCAGCAGTTTGTCAGGGGCTAATGAAAAACTGTTTTTT. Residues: CASSLSGANEKLFF.

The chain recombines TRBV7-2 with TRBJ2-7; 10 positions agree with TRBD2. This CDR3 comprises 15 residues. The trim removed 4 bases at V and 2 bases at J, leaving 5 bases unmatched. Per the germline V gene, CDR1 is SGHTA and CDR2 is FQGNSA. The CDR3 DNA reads TGTGCCAGCAGCTCCCAGCGGGAGGGGCCCTACGAGCAGTACTTC. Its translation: CASSSQREGPYEQYF.

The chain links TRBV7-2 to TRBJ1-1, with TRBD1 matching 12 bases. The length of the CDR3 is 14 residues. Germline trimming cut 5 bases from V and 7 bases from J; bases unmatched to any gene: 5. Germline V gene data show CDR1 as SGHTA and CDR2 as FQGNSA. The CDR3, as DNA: TGTGCCAGCAGCCGGGACAGGGGGCATGGTGAAGCTTTCTTT. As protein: CASSRDRGHGEAFF.

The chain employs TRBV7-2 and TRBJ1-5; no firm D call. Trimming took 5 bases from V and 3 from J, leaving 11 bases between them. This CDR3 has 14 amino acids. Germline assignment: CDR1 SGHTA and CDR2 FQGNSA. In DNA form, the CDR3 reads TGTGCCAGCAGCACCGCTTCAGACAATCAGCCCCAGCATTTT. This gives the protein CASSTASDNQPQHF.

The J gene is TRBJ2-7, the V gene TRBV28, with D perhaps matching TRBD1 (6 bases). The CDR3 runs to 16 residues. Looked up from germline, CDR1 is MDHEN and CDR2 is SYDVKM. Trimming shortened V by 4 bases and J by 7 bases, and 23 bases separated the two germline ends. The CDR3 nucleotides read TGTGCCAGCAGTTCACGGACAGATAAAAGGTTGTGGGAGCAGTACTTC. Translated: CASSSRTDKRLWEQYF. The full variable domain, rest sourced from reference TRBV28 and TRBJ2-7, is DVKVTQSSRYLVKRTGEKVFLECVQDMDHENMFWYRQDPGLGLRLIYFSYDVKMKEKGDIPEGYSVSREKKERFSLILESASTNQTSMYLCASSSRTDKRLWEQYFGPGTRLTVT.

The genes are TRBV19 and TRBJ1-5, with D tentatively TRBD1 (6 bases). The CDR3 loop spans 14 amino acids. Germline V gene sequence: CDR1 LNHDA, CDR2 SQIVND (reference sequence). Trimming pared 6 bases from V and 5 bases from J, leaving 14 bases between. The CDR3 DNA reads TGTGCCAGTAGAACCTTACAGGGCCATCAGCCCCAGCATTTT. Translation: CASRTLQGHQPQHF.

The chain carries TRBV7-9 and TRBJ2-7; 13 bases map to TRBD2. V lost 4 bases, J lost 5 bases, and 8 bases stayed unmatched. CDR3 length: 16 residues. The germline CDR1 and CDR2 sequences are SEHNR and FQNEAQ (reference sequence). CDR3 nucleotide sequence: TGTGCCAGCAGCTATGAGACGGGACTAGCGGGACACGAGCAGTACTTC. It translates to CASSYETGLAGHEQYF.

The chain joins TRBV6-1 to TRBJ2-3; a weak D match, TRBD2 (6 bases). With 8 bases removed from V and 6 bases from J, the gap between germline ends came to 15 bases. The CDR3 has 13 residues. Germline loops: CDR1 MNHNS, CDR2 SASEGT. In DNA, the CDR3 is TGTGCCAGCCGTCGCGGGGTTAGGGATACGCAGTATTTT. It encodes CASRRGVRDTQYF.

CDR3 nucleotide sequence: TGTGCCAGCAGCCAGGGGCAAGGGCTGGCCGAGCAGTACTTC. It is translated as CASSQGQGLAEQYF. The rearrangement joins TRBV6-6 to TRBJ2-7; weak D call: TRBD1 (6 bases). CDR3 length: 14 amino acids. Germline CDR1 is MNHNY and CDR2 is SVGAGI (reference sequence). V was cut by 6 bases and J by 6 bases, with 18 bases left in between.

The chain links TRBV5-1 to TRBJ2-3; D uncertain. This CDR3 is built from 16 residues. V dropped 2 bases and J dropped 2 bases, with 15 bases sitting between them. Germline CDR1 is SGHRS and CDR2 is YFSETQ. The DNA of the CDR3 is TGCGCCAGCAGCTTAGCCGAGGAAGCCCTCACAGATACGCAGTATTTT. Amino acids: CASSLAEEALTDTQYF.

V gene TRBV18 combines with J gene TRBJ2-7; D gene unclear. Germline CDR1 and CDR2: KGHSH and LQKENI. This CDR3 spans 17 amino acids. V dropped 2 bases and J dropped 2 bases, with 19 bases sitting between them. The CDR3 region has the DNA TGTGCCAGCTCACCATACCCGAGGCAGTCTAACCCCTACGAGCAGTACTTC. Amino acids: CASSPYPRQSNPYEQYF.

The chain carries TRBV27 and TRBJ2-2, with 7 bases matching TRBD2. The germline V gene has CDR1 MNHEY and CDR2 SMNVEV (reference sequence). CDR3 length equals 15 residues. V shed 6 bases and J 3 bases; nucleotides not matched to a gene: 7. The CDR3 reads CASRRGFDYTGELFF. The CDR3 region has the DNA TGTGCCAGCAGGCGGGGGTTTGATTACACCGGGGAGCTGTTTTTT.

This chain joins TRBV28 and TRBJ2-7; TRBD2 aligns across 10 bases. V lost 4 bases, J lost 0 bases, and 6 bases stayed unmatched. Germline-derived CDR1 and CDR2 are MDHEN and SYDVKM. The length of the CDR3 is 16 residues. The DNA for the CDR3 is TGTGCCAGCAGTTACGGACTAGCGGATATCTCCTACGAGCAGTACTTC. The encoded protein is CASSYGLADISYEQYF.

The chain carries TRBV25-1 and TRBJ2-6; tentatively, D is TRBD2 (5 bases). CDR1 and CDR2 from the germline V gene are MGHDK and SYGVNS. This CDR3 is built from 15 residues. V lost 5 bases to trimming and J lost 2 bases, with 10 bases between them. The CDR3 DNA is TGTGCCAGCAGTATTGAGGGCGCTGGGGCCAACGTCCTGACTTTC. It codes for CASSIEGAGANVLTF.

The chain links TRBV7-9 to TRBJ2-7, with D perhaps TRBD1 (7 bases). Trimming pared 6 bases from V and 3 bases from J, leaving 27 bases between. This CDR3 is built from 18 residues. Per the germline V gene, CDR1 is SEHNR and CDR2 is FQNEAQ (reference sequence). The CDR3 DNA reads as TGTGCCAGCAGACACGGGGCGGGACAGCTAGTCGACTACTACGAGCAGTACTTC. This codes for CASRHGAGQLVDYYEQYF.

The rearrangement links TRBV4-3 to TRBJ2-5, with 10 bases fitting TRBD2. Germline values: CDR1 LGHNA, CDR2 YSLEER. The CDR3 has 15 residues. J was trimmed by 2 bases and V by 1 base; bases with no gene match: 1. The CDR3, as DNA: TGCGCCAGCAGCCAAGGAGCGGGGGGGCAAGAGACCCAGTACTTC. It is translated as CASSQGAGGQETQYF.

The DNA for the CDR3 is TGTGCCAGCAGAGGGGACAGGGTTTCAGCTAACTATGGCTACACCTTC. The encoded protein is CASRGDRVSANYGYTF. The V and J genes are TRBV27 and TRBJ1-2; 9 nucleotides align to TRBD1. CDR1 MNHEY and CDR2 SMNVEV come from the germline V gene (reference sequence). This CDR3 is 16 amino acids long. The V segment lost 6 bases and the J segment 0 bases; nucleotides outside the gene matches: 8.

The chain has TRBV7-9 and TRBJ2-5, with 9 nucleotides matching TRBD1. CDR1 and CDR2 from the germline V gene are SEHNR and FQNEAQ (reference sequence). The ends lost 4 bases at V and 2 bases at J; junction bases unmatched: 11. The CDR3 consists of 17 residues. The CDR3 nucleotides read TGTGCCAGCAGCTCAAAAGGACAGGGGTGGACACAAGAGACCCAGTACTTC. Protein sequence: CASSSKGQGWTQETQYF. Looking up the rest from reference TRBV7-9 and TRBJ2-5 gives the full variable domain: DTGVSQNPRHKITKRGQNVTFRCDPISEHNRLYWYRQTLGQGPEFLTYFQNEAQLEKSRLLSDRFSAERPKGSFSTLEIQRTEQGDSAMYLCASSSKGQGWTQETQYFGPGTRLLVL.